The present T cell receptor (beta chain) was sequenced within a study of T cells after yellow fever vaccination. With 4 bases removed from V and 6 bases from J, the gap between germline ends came to 7 bases. Looked up from germline, CDR1 is MNHEY and CDR2 is SVGAGI. CDR3 length: 13 amino acids. One entry per CDR3 protein results from TCRdb running MiXCR on the 5' RACE reads. In the table there are roughly 500,000 distinct CDR3 sequences, 15% to 20% of which are singletons. The V call is TRBV6-5, the J call TRBJ1-6; D unclear. The origin of this receptor is a man aged 30 to 45 who received the YFV17D yellow fever vaccine. Material: PBMCs, obtained 15 days after the yellow fever booster vaccination. CDR3 amino acids: CASSFLGNSPLHF. Written as DNA, the CDR3 is TGTGCCAGCAGTTTCCTGGGTAATTCACCCCTCCACTTT.